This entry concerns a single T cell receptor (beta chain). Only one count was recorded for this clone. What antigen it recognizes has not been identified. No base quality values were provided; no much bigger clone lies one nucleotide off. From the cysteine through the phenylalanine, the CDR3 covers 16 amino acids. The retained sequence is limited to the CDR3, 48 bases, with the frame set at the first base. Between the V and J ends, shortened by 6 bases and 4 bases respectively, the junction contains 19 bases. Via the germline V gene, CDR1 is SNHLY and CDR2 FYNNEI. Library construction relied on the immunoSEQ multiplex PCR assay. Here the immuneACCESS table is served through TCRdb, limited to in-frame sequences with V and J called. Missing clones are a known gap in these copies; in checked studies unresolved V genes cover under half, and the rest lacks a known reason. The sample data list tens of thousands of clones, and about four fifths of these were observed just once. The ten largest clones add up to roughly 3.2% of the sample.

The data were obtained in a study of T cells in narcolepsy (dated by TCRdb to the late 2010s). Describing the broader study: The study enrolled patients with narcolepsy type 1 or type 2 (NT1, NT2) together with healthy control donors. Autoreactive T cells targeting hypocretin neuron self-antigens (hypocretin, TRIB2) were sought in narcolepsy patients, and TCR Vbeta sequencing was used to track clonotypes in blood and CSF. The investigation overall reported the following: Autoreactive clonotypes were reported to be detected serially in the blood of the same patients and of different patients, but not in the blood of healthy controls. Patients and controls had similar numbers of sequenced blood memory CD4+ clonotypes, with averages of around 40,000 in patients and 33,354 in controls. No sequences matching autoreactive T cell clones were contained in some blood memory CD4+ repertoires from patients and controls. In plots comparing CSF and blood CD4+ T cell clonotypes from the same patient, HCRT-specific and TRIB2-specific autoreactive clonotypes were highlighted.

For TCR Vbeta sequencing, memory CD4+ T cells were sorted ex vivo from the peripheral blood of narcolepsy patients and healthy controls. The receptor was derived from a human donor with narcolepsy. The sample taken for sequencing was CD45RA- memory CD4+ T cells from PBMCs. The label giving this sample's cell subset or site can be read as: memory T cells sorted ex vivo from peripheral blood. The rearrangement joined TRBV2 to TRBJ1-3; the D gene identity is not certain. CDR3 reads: CASRPLGSYSGNTIYF. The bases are TGTGCCAGCAGGCCCCTCGGGAGCTACAGCGGAAACACCATATATTTT.